This TCR beta chain was sequenced for a study of T cells in narcolepsy. The wider study: Enrolled donors included narcolepsy type 1 or type 2 patients and healthy controls. Study-level findings and limits: No autoreactive T cell clone sequences appeared in some memory CD4+ repertoires. Reportedly, autoreactive clonotypes were serially detected in patients' blood but not controls'. Autoreactive HCRT-specific and TRIB2-specific clonotypes were marked in same-patient CSF-versus-blood CD4+ comparisons.

The method was immunoSEQ multiplex PCR; TCRdb's version includes in-frame clones alone and lacks a portion of them. The profile shows some 13,000 clones, about 89% of them singletons. This clone is categorized as medium-sized. Its target is unknown. This TCR was recovered from a human donor with narcolepsy. The material sequenced was CD45RA- memory CD4+ T cells from PBMCs.

CDR3 loop: CASSSSTEAFF. As DNA, the CDR3 is TGTGCCAGCAGTTCCAGCACTGAAGCTTTCTTT. This chain links TRBV6-5 with TRBJ1-1; D is uncertain. CDR1 and CDR2 (germline): MNHEY, SVGAGI. This CDR3 has 11 residues. V shed 4 bases and J shed 4 bases, with 4 bases lying between them.